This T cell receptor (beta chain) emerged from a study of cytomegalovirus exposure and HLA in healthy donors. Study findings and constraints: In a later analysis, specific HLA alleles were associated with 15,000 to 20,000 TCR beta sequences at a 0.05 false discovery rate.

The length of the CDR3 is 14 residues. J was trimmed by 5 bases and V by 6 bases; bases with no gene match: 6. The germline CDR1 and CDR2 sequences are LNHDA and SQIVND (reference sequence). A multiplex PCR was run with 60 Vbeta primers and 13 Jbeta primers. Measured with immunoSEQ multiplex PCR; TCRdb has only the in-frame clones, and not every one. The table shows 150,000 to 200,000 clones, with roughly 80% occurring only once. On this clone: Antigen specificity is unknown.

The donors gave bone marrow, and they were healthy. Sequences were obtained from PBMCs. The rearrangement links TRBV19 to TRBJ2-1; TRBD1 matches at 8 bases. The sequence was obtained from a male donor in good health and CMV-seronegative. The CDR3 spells CASRDGQGHNEQFF. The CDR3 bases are TGTGCCAGTAGGGACGGACAGGGCCACAATGAGCAGTTCTTC. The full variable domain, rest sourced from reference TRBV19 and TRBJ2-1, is DGGITQSPKYLFRKEGQNVTLSCEQNLNHDAMYWYRQDPGQGLRLIYYSQIVNDFQKGDIAEGYSVSREKKESFPLTVTSAQKNPTAFYLCASRDGQGHNEQFFGPGTRLTVL.